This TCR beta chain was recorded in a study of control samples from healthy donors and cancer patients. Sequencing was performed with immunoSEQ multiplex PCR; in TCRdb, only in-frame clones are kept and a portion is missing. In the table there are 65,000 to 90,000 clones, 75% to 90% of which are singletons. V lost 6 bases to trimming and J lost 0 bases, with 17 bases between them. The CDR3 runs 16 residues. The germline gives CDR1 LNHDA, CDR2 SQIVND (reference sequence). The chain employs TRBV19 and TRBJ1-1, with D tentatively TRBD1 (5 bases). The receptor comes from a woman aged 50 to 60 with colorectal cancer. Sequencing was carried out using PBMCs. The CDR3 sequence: CASSPLGRGMNTEAFF. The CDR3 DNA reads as TGTGCCAGTAGCCCACTTGGGCGGGGGATGAACACTGAAGCTTTCTTT.